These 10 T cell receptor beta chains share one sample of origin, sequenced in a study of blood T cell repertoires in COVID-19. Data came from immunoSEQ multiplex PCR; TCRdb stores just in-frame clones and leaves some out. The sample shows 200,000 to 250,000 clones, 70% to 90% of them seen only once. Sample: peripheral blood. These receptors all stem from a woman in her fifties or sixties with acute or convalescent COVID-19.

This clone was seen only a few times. Written as DNA, the CDR3 is TGTGCCAGCAGCGCCGGGACAGGGATTGCTCATGAAAAACTGTTTTTT. Translating gives CASSAGTGIAHEKLFF. The chain couples TRBV28 to TRBJ1-4; TRBD1 agrees at 9 bases. The germline V gene encodes CDR1 MDHEN and CDR2 SYDVKM. The CDR3 totals 16 residues. With 6 bases clipped from V and 6 bases from J, the junction kept 11 bases outside the gene matches.

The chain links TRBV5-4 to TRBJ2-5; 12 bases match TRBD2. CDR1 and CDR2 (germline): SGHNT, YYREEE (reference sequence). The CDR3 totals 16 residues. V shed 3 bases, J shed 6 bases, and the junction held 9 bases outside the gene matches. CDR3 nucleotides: TGTGCCAGCAGCTCACCTAGCGGGGGGGCCGGAAAGACCCAGTACTTC. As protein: CASSSPSGGAGKTQYF.

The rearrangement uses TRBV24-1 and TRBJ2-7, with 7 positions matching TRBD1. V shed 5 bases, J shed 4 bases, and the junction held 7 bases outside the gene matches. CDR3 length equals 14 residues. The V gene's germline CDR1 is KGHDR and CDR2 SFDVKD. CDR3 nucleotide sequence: TGTGCCACCAGTGGAGGGGGCGATACGTACGAGCAGTACTTC. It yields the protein CATSGGGDTYEQYF.

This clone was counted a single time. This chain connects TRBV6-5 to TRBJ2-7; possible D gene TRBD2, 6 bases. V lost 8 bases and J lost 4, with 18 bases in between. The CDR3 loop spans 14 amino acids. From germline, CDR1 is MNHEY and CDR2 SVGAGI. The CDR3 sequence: CASRGIGGGYEQYF. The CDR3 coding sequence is TGTGCCAGCCGGGGGATCGGGGGAGGATACGAGCAGTACTTC.

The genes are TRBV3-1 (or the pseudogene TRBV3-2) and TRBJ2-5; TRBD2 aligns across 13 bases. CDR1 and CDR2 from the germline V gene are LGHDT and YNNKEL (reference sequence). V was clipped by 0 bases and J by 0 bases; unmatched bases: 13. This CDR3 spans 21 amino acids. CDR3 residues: CASSQDLRTSGRGPYQETQYF. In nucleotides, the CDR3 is TGTGCCAGCAGCCAAGATCTACGGACTAGCGGGAGAGGGCCGTACCAAGAGACCCAGTACTTC.

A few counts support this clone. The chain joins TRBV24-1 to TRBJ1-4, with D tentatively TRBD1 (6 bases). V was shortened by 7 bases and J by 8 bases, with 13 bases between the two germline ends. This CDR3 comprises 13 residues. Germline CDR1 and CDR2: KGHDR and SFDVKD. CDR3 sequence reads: CATRKDRGEKLFF. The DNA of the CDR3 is TGTGCCACCAGAAAGGACAGAGGGGAAAAACTGTTTTTT.

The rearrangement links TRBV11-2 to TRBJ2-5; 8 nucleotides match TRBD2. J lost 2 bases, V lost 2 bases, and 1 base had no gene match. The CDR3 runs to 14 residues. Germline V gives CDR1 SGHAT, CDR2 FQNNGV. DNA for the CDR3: TGTGCCAGCAGCTTACGGGGGGGACAAGAGACCCAGTACTTC. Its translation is CASSLRGGQETQYF.

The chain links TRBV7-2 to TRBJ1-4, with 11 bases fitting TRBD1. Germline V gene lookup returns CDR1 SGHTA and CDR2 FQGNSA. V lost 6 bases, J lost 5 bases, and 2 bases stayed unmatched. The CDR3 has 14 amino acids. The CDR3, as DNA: TGTGCCAGCAGTCGGGACAGGGGGAATGAAAAACTGTTTTTT. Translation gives CASSRDRGNEKLFF.

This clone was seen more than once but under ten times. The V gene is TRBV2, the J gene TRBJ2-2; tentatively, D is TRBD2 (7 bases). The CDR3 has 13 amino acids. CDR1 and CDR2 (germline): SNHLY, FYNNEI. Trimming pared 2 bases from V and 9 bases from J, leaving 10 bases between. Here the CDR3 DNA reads TGTGCCAGCAGTGAACAGGGGACTAGGGAGCTGTTTTTT. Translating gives CASSEQGTRELFF.

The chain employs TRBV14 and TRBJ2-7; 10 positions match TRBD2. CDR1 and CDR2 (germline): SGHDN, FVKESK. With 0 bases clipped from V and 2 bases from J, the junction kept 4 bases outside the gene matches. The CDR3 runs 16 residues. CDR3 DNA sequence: TGTGCCAGCAGCCAAGATCTACTAGCGGGACCCTACGAGCAGTACTTC. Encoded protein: CASSQDLLAGPYEQYF.